This passage covers 15 T cell receptor beta chains from one sample sequenced in a study of response to subunit inactivated influenza vaccine (dated by TCRdb to the late 2010s). The library was obtained by RT-PCR. The instrument was an Illumina HiSeq 2500. TCRdb passed the public sequencing reads through fastp at Q25 and MiXCR, retaining productive beta sequences. Each entry is one CDR3 protein sequence, shown with its most common DNA and genes. The sample table lists roughly 570,000 distinct CDR3 sequences, approximately 15% of them with a count of one. Roughly 10% of the sample goes to the ten largest clones. The sequenced sample was PBMCs from blood, obtained roughly 12 days after vaccination. These receptors were obtained from a man between 50 and 59 years old who received an inactivated influenza vaccine. Donor details come from another sample of the same person, matched by shared clones.

This rearrangement joins TRBV7-2 to TRBJ2-7, with 9 bases aligning to TRBD1. With V trimmed by 1 base and J by 4 bases, 5 bases remained unmatched. The length of the CDR3 is 15 residues. CDR1 and CDR2 from the germline V gene are SGHTA and FQGNSA. Here the CDR3 reads CASSLDGTGFYEQYF. CDR3 in DNA: TGTGCCAGCAGCTTAGATGGGACAGGGTTTTACGAGCAGTACTTC.

This sequence joins TRBV29-1 and TRBJ2-1; 9 positions match TRBD2. The CDR3 loop spans 16 amino acids. Germline V lookup: CDR1 SQVTM, CDR2 ANQGSEA. Losses at the gene ends were 4 bases for V and 8 bases for J; bases not matched to a gene: 15. DNA for the CDR3: TGCAGCGTTGCGCCTTACTTGAGCGGGGGGCGGGATGAGCAGTTCTTC. This encodes CSVAPYLSGGRDEQFF.

This clonotype was counted between two and nine times. The J gene is TRBJ2-1, the V gene TRBV9; 8 nucleotides line up with TRBD1. V gave up 0 bases and J gave up 7 bases; unmatched junction bases: 6. The CDR3 runs 15 residues. Per the germline V gene, CDR1 is SGDLS and CDR2 is YYNGEE. CDR3 sequence: CASSVVGTGTNEQFF. The CDR3 DNA sequence: TGTGCCAGCAGCGTAGTGGGGACAGGTACGAATGAGCAGTTCTTC.

This clonotype was counted a few times. This rearrangement joins TRBV5-1 to TRBJ2-3, with 10 bases aligning to TRBD1. With V trimmed by 3 bases and J by 5 bases, 9 bases remained unmatched. The CDR3 sequence is 16 residues long. The germline gives CDR1 SGHRS, CDR2 YFSETQ. The CDR3 sequence is CASSSRRQGAGDTQYF. The CDR3 DNA is TGCGCCAGCAGCTCACGGCGACAGGGGGCTGGAGATACGCAGTATTTT.

The sample holds a few counts of this clonotype. This chain connects TRBV11-2 to TRBJ2-7; the match to TRBD2 covers 10 bases. Germline values: CDR1 SGHAT, CDR2 FQNNGV. V lost 5 bases to trimming and J lost 2 bases; unmatched junction nucleotides: 3. CDR3 length: 14 residues. In DNA form, the CDR3 reads TGTGCCAGCAGCGGGACTAGCGCGGCCTACGAGCAGTACTTC. Translating it yields CASSGTSAAYEQYF.

This clonotype turned up a few times. This sequence joins TRBV20-1 and TRBJ2-1; perhaps TRBD2 as D (6 bases). V lost 4 bases and J 8 bases, leaving 21 bases between the germline ends. Germline V CDR1 and CDR2: DFQATT, SNEGSKA (reference sequence). The CDR3 consists of 15 residues. This CDR3 reads CSAMGGKTVIDEQFF. Written as DNA, the CDR3 is TGCAGTGCTATGGGCGGGAAGACAGTAATCGATGAGCAGTTCTTC.

Here the CDR3 reads CSARAVGGHQETQYF. In DNA, the CDR3 is TGCAGTGCTAGAGCTGTCGGGGGGCACCAAGAGACCCAGTACTTC. This chain connects TRBV20-1 to TRBJ2-5; a weak D match, TRBD2 (7 bases). Trimming shortened V by 1 base and J by 0 bases, and 12 bases separated the two germline ends. The germline V gene has CDR1 DFQATT and CDR2 SNEGSKA (reference sequence). The CDR3 consists of 15 residues.

The V and J genes are TRBV28 and TRBJ1-3; D is unresolved. Germline V gene sequence: CDR1 MDHEN, CDR2 SYDVKM. Trimming took 3 bases from V and 0 from J, leaving 6 bases between them. CDR3 length: 14 residues. The CDR3 nucleotides are TGTGCCAGCAGTTTTATCCGCTCTGGAAACACCATATATTTT. As protein: CASSFIRSGNTIYF.

The chain joins TRBV3-1 to TRBJ2-3; 13 bases agree with TRBD2. Germline V lookup: CDR1 LGHDT, CDR2 YNNKEL (reference sequence). There are 17 residues in the CDR3. V shed 1 base, J shed 4 bases, and the junction held 5 bases outside the gene matches. The CDR3 loop is CASSQGSTSGRADTQYF. CDR3 nucleotides: TGTGCCAGCAGCCAAGGATCAACTAGCGGGAGGGCAGATACGCAGTATTTT.

V usage is TRBV7-9 and J usage is TRBJ1-1; D remains unclear. CDR1 and CDR2 (germline): SEHNR, FQNEAQ (reference sequence). Trimming left V 2 bases short and J 5 bases short, with 15 bases between. The CDR3 consists of 15 residues. CDR3: CASSLTPVRETEAFF. The CDR3 nucleotides read TGTGCCAGCAGCTTAACACCTGTCAGAGAGACTGAAGCTTTCTTT.

The rearrangement joins TRBV6-2 or TRBV6-3 to TRBJ2-7; no definite D call. The CDR3 has 10 amino acids. V was shortened by 8 bases and J by 9 bases, with 11 bases between the two germline ends. Germline V CDR1 and CDR2: MNHEY, SVGEGT. The CDR3 nucleotides are TGTGCCAGCGGGCTATTGAGGCAGTACTTC. This sequence encodes CASGLLRQYF.

The sample holds a few counts of this clonotype. This chain uses TRBV10-3 with TRBJ1-2, with TRBD1 matching over 8 bases. V lost 6 bases, J lost 6 bases, and 3 bases stayed unmatched. Germline CDR1 is ENHRY and CDR2 is SYGVKD. The CDR3 has 12 amino acids. CDR3 bases: TGTGCCATCAGCATGACAGGGGATGGCTACACCTTC. Amino acids: CAISMTGDGYTF.

This clonotype occurred a few times. The V call is TRBV12-3 or TRBV12-4, the J call TRBJ2-5, with D unclear. CDR3 length equals 14 residues. With 2 bases removed from V and 3 bases from J, the gap between germline ends came to 10 bases. For the CDR3, the DNA is TGTGCCAGCAGTTTATACGGAACCGAAGAGACCCAGTACTTC. This codes for CASSLYGTEETQYF.

This clonotype was seen only a few times. V gene TRBV6-5 combines with J gene TRBJ2-2; 7 nucleotides line up with TRBD1. The CDR3 is 14 amino acids. The V segment lost 4 bases and the J segment 7 bases; nucleotides outside the gene matches: 6. The germline V gene has CDR1 MNHEY and CDR2 SVGAGI. This CDR3 is CASSSTGSSGELFF. The CDR3 DNA reads TGTGCCAGCAGTTCGACAGGGTCGAGCGGGGAGCTGTTTTTT.

The rearrangement links TRBV7-9 to TRBJ2-7, with D uncertain. Looked up from germline, CDR1 is SEHNR and CDR2 is FQNEAQ (reference sequence). This CDR3 region has 14 residues. Trimming removed 5 bases at V and 1 base at J, with 12 bases between. CDR3: CASSPPVASYEQYF. In nucleotides, the CDR3 is TGTGCCAGCAGCCCACCTGTGGCATCCTACGAGCAGTACTTC.